This TCR beta chain was sequenced during a study of cytomegalovirus exposure and HLA in healthy donors. Study-level results: The records held CMV serostatus as the only immune exposure information.

This clone appeared once. Its specificity is unknown. Germline CDR1 SGHVS, CDR2 FQNEAQ. This CDR3 is built from 15 residues. Deletions cut 2 bases from V and 5 bases from J, with 15 bases between. The PCR made use of 60 Vbeta and 13 Jbeta primers. Measured with immunoSEQ multiplex PCR; TCRdb has only the in-frame clones, and not every one. The sample has under 150,000 clones; around 85% are singletons. The sample was PBMCs. This receptor was obtained from a man in his forties in good health and CMV-seropositive. This rearrangement joins TRBV7-8 to TRBJ1-1; maybe TRBD1 (6 bases). CDR3 bases: TGTGCCAGCAGCTTAAGGGGGGGGGTATGGACTGAAGCTTTCTTT. Translated, it gives CASSLRGGVWTEAFF.